These T cell receptor beta chains were read from a single sample in a study of T cells in Graves' hyperthyroidism and ophthalmopathy. Via MiXCR, TCRdb re-called the multiplex PCR reads, giving one row per CDR3 protein. This sample has around 560,000 distinct CDR3 sequences, with over 15% found just once. Source material: blood. These receptors came from a woman under 30 with Graves' hyperthyroidism. The CDR3 runs from the conserved cysteine through the conserved F or W. The order of the fields is V gene, J gene, D gene, clone size, CDR3 protein, CDR3 DNA. The D gene is left open where the match is weak. Clone size is given for some rows only: seen once, a few or many times, or a class if the clone is expanded.

>TRBV27|TRBJ1-6|.|few
CASSALTPGRSYNSPLHF
TGTGCCAGCAGTGCTCTGACCCCAGGTCGATCCTATAATTCACCCCTCCACTTT
>TRBV24-1|TRBJ2-1|TRBD1|.
CATSAPAGTGENNEQFF
TGTGCCACCAGTGCCCCTGCCGGGACAGGGGAGAACAATGAGCAGTTCTTC
>TRBV6-1|TRBJ2-5|TRBD2|.
CASSDLGGGQETQYF
TGTGCCAGCAGTGATTTAGGCGGGGGGCAAGAGACCCAGTACTTC
>TRBV28|TRBJ2-5|.|many
CATRAAIQETQYF
TGTGCCACCCGGGCGGCTATCCAAGAGACCCAGTACTTC
>TRBV15|TRBJ2-5|.|.
CATSRDRGQAQYF
TGTGCCACCAGCAGAGACCGGGGGCAGGCCCAGTACTTC
>TRBV6-2/TRBV6-3|TRBJ1-1|TRBD1|.
CASSYRSRTGHTEAFF
TGTGCCAGCAGTTACCGGTCAAGGACAGGGCACACTGAAGCTTTCTTT
>TRBV6-2/TRBV6-3|TRBJ1-5|TRBD1|.
CASRRQGMNQPQHF
TGTGCCAGCAGGCGACAGGGGATGAATCAGCCCCAGCATTTT
>TRBV7-9|TRBJ2-7|.|.
CASREDGSSYEQYF
TGTGCCAGCAGAGAAGACGGAAGCTCCTACGAGCAGTACTTC
>TRBV27|TRBJ1-5|.|.
CASSLVGRTSNQPQHF
TGTGCCAGCAGTTTAGTAGGACGGACTTCCAATCAGCCCCAGCATTTT
>TRBV19|TRBJ2-3|.|few
CASSLEGITQYF
TGTGCCAGTAGTCTGGAGGGGATAACCCAGTATTTT
>TRBV3-1|TRBJ1-1|.|many
CASSQVGFTEAFF
TGTGCCAGCAGCCAAGTAGGGTTCACTGAAGCTTTCTTT
>TRBV13|TRBJ2-1|TRBD2|.
CTSSILAGGEFNEQFF
TGTACCAGCAGCATCCTAGCGGGGGGTGAGTTCAATGAGCAGTTCTTC
>TRBV11-3|TRBJ1-2|.|few
CASSLVRNYGYTF
TGTGCCAGCAGCTTAGTGAGGAACTATGGCTACACCTTC
>TRBV7-9|TRBJ1-4|.|.
CASSYINSGEKLFF
TGTGCCAGCAGCTATATCAATTCGGGGGAAAAACTGTTTTTT
>TRBV20-1|TRBJ2-3|.|many
CSASSGNTDTQYF
TGCAGTGCTAGTAGCGGAAACACAGATACGCAGTATTTT
>TRBV12-3/TRBV12-4|TRBJ1-4|.|many
CASSLDLNEKLFF
TGTGCCAGCAGCCTGGACCTTAATGAAAAACTGTTTTTT
>TRBV12-3/TRBV12-4|TRBJ1-5|.|many
CASSLELAFQPQHF
TGTGCCAGCAGTTTGGAGTTAGCATTTCAGCCCCAGCATTTT
>TRBV7-9|TRBJ2-3|TRBD2|.
CASGLAGAGTDTQYF
TGTGCCAGCGGGCTAGCGGGGGCAGGCACAGATACGCAGTATTTT